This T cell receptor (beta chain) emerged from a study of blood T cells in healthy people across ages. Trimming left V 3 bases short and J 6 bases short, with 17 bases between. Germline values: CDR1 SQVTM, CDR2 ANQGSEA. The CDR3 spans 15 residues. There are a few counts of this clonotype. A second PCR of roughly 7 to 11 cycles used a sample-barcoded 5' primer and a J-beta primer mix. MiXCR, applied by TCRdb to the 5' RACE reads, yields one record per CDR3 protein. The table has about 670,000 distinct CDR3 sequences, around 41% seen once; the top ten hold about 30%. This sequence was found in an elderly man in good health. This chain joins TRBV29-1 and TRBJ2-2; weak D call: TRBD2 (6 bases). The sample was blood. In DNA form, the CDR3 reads TGCAGCGTTGACCCTGGAGGGTTAAACTCCGGGGAGCTGTTTTTT. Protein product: CSVDPGGLNSGELFF.